The clone carrying this TCR beta chain was detected ten times or more. In germline, CDR1 is MNHEY, CDR2 SVGEGT. The CDR3 is 15 amino acids. The junction had 9 bases not matched to a gene; V was cut back by 6 bases and J by 1 base. This entry belongs to a study of Graves' ophthalmopathy and Graves' hyperthyroidism. Amplification from RNA transcripts yielded the TCR beta CDR3 regions. Second-round multiplex PCR came after a first-round RT-PCR that employed HTBI primers. From the multiplex PCR reads, TCRdb called clonotypes with MiXCR, one entry per CDR3 protein. The profile shows a few hundred thousand distinct CDR3 sequences, about 15% of them singletons. PBMCs were density-gradient isolated from around 11 ml fresh blood.

The TCR was taken from an adult woman with stable Graves' hyperthyroidism. The genes are TRBV6-2 or TRBV6-3 and TRBJ2-7, with TRBD1 matching 7 bases. The sample comprised peripheral blood. CDR3 in DNA: TGTGCCAGCAGGAAAACGGACAGGCCATCCTACGAGCAGTACTTC. Protein product: CASRKTDRPSYEQYF.